This T cell receptor (beta chain) derives from a study of blood T cell repertoires in COVID-19. About the study: COVID-19 samples collected from the United States, Italy and Spain covered acute and convalescent phases.

The CDR3 loop spans 15 amino acids. J was trimmed by 5 bases and V by 6 bases; bases with no gene match: 9. Germline values: CDR1 MGHDK, CDR2 SYGVNS. As originally analysed: How many nucleated cells were present was estimated from reference gene primer amplification. Method: immunoSEQ multiplex PCR; TCRdb's copy keeps in-frame clones and lacks some. V, J and clone size are taken as reported in that table, and D and trimming were inferred from the DNA itself. Of tens of thousands of clones in the sample, approximately 90% were seen once. The clonotype originates from a human donor with active COVID-19. The donor label of this sample is uncertain. The sample consisted of peripheral blood. This chain uses TRBV25-1 with TRBJ2-1; 8 nucleotides line up with TRBD1. CDR3 region: CASRQTGAKNNEQFF. The CDR3 DNA sequence: TGTGCCAGCAGACAGACAGGGGCAAAAAACAATGAGCAGTTCTTC.